This T cell receptor (beta chain) was recorded in a study of Tregs in tolerant kidney transplant recipients. V lost 5 bases, J lost 2 bases, and 5 bases stayed unmatched. This CDR3 region has 14 residues. The germline V gene encodes CDR1 MNHNY and CDR2 SVGAGI (reference sequence). Related graft donors supplied nonmyeloablative bone marrow transplants, and mixed chimerism was transient. This clone showed up just once. Antigen specificity is unknown. The repertoire was sequenced with immunoSEQ multiplex PCR; TCRdb's copy has only in-frame clones and lacks some. This sample carries approximately 90,000 clones, approximately 93% of them seen once, and the ten largest clones take about 1.5%. General study points: For some patients, primers changed over time, blocking nucleotide-level comparison.

This TCR derives from a human patient who received a combined kidney and bone marrow transplant. Some T cells may be provided by the graft donor. This chain uses TRBV6-6 with TRBJ2-7, with TRBD2 matching over 8 bases. The sequences come from CD4+ T cells from blood (PBMCs), collected 12 months after the transplant. The CDR3 region is CASSPPGGTYEQYF. DNA for the CDR3: TGTGCCAGCAGTCCGCCGGGGGGGACCTACGAGCAGTACTTC.